Sequencing of this TCR beta chain was carried out in a study of T cell responses to AZD1222 COVID-19 vaccine. The study, taken as a whole, reports: Baseline serostatus was positive in only 5 to 7 AZD1222 recipients. Among vaccine-associated CD4 TCRs, coverage spanned spike, with dominance at 160-218 and 743-854.

Clones were sequenced by immunoSEQ multiplex PCR, and TCRdb holds only the in-frame ones, with some missing. The sample lists about 120,000 clones, roughly nine tenths occurring once. A remark on this clone: Its antigen is still unknown.

Looked up from germline, CDR1 is LNHDA and CDR2 is SQIVND (reference sequence). Germline trimming cut 5 bases from V and 6 bases from J; bases unmatched to any gene: 11. The CDR3 spans 17 residues. The starting material was peripheral blood, obtained on day 0 of AZD1222 vaccination. The J gene is TRBJ2-1, the V gene TRBV19, with 12 bases matching TRBD1. The origin of this receptor is an adult in good health. The CDR3 reads CASSYSGTGGVPNEQFF. In DNA form, the CDR3 reads TGTGCCAGTAGTTATAGCGGGACAGGGGGCGTCCCCAATGAGCAGTTCTTC.